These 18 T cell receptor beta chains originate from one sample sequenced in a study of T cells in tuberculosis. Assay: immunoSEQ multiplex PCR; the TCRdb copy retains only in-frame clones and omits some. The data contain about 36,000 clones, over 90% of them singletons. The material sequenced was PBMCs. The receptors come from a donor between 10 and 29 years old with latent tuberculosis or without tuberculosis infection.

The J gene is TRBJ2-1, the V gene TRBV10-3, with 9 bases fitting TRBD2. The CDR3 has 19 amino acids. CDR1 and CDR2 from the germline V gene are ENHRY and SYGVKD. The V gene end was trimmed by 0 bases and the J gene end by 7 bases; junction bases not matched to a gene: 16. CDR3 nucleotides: TGTGCCATCAGTGAGTCCACCTTTAGCGGGGGTCCCAAAATGAATGAGCAGTTCTTC. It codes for CAISESTFSGGPKMNEQFF.

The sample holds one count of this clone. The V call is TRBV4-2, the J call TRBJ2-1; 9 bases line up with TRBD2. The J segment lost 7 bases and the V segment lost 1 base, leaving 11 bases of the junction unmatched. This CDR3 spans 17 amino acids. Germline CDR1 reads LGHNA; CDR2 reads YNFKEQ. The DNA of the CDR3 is TGTGCCAGCAGCCAAGTACTCGCGGGGGGGCCTCGGAATGAGCAGTTCTTC. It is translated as CASSQVLAGGPRNEQFF.

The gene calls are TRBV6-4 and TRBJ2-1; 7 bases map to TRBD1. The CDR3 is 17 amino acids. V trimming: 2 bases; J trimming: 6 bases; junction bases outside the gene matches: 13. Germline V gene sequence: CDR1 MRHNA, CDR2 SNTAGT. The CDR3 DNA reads TGTGCCAGCAGTGACGGAAAAGGGGGCCGAGGGGCCAATGAGCAGTTCTTC. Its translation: CASSDGKGGRGANEQFF.

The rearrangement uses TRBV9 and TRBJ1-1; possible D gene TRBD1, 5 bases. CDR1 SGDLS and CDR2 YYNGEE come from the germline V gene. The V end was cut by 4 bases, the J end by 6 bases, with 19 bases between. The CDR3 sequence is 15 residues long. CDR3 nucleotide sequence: TGTGCCAGCAGCCTCGGGGGGAGGCGAGGATCTGAAGCTTTCTTT. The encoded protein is CASSLGGRRGSEAFF.

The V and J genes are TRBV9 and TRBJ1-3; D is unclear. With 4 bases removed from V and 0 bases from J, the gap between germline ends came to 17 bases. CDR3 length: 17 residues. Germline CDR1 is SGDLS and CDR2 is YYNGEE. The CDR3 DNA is TGTGCCAGCAGCCCGTACCTCACTGCAGGCTCTGGAAACACCATATATTTT. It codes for CASSPYLTAGSGNTIYF. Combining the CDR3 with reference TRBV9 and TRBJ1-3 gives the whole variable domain DSGVTQTPKHLITATGQRVTLRCSPRSGDLSVYWYQQSLDQGLQFLIQYYNGEERAKGNILERFSAQQFPDLHSELNLSSLELGDSALYFCASSPYLTAGSGNTIYFGEGSWLTVV.

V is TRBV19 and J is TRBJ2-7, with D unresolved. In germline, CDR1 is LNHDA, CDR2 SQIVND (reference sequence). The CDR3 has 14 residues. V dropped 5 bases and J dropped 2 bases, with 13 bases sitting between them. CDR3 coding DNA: TGTGCCAGTAGTTGGGCAGGTAGTACCTACGAGCAGTACTTC. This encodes CASSWAGSTYEQYF.

In DNA form, the CDR3 reads TGTGCCAGCGCCCTAGACAGAACACCTTCACCCCTCCACTTT. It specifies CASALDRTPSPLHF. The chain uses TRBV5-6 and TRBJ1-6; D possibly corresponds to TRBD1 (5 bases). The CDR3 covers 14 residues. Trimming stripped 7 bases from V and 9 bases from J, with 17 bases between. The germline gives CDR1 SGHDT, CDR2 YYEEEE.

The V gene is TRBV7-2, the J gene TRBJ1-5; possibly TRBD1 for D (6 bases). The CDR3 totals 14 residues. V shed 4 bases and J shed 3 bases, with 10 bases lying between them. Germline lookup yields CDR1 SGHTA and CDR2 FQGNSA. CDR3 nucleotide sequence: TGTGCCAGCAGCTCGACAGGCTTCAATCAGCCCCAGCATTTT. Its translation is CASSSTGFNQPQHF.

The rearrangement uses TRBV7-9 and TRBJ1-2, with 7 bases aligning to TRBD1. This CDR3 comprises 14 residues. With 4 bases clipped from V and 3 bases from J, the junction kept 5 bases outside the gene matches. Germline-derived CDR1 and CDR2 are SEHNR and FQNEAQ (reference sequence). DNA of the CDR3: TGTGCCAGCAGCTGGGACAGTGGGGACTATGGCTACACCTTC. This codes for CASSWDSGDYGYTF.

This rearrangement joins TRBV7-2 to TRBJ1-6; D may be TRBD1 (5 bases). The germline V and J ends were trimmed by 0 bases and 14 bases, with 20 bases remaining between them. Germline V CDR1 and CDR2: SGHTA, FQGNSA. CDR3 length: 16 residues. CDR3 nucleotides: TGTGCCAGCAGCTTAGCGCTCGACAGTTGGGGTTCGACCCTCCACTTT. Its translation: CASSLALDSWGSTLHF.

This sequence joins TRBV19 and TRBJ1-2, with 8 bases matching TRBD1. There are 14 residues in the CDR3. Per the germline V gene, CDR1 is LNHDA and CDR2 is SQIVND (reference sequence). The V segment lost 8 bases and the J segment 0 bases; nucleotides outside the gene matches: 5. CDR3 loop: CASSDRGTNYGYTF. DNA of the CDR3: TGTGCCAGTTCAGACAGGGGTACTAACTATGGCTACACCTTC.

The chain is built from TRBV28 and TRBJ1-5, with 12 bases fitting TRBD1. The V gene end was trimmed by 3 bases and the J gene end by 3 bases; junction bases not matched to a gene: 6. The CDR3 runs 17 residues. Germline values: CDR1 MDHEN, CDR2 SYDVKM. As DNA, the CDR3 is TGTGCCAGCAGTTTCCCGGGACAGGGGGCTCCCAATCAGCCCCAGCATTTT. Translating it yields CASSFPGQGAPNQPQHF.

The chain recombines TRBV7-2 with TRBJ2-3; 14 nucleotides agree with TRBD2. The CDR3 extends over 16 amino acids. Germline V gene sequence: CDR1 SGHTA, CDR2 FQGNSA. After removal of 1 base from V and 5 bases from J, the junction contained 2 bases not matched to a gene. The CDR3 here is CASSLVGTSGGDTQYF. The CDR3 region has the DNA TGTGCCAGCAGCTTAGTCGGGACTAGCGGGGGAGATACGCAGTATTTT.

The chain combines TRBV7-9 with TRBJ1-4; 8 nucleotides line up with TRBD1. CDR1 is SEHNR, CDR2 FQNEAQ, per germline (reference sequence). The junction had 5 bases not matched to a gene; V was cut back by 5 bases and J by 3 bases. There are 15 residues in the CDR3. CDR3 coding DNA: TGTGCCAGCAGCCCGAAGGACAGGGCTAATGAAAAACTGTTTTTT. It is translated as CASSPKDRANEKLFF.

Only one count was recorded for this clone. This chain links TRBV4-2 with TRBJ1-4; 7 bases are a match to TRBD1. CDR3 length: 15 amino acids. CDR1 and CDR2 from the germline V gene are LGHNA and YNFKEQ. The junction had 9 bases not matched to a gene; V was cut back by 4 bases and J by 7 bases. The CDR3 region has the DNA TGTGCCAGCAGCCGTCCCGGGACAGAAGGTGAAAAACTGTTTTTT. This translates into CASSRPGTEGEKLFF.

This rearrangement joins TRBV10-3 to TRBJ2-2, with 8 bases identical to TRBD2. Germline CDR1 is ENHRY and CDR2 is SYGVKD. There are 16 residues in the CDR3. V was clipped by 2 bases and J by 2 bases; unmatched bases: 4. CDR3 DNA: TGTGCCATCAGTGAGCCCGGGGGGGTTAACACCGGGGAGCTGTTTTTT. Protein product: CAISEPGGVNTGELFF.

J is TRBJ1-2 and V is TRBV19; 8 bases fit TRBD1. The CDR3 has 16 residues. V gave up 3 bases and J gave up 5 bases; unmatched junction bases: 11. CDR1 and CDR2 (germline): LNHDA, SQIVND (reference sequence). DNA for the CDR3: TGTGCCAGTAGTATTGGTGACGCAGGGGGCAATTATGGCTACACCTTC. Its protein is CASSIGDAGGNYGYTF.

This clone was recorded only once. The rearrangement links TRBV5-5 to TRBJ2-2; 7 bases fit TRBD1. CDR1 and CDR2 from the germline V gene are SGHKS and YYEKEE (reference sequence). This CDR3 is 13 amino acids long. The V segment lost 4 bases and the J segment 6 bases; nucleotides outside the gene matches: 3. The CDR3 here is CASSPQGAGELFF. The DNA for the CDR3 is TGTGCCAGCAGCCCCCAGGGGGCCGGGGAGCTGTTTTTT.